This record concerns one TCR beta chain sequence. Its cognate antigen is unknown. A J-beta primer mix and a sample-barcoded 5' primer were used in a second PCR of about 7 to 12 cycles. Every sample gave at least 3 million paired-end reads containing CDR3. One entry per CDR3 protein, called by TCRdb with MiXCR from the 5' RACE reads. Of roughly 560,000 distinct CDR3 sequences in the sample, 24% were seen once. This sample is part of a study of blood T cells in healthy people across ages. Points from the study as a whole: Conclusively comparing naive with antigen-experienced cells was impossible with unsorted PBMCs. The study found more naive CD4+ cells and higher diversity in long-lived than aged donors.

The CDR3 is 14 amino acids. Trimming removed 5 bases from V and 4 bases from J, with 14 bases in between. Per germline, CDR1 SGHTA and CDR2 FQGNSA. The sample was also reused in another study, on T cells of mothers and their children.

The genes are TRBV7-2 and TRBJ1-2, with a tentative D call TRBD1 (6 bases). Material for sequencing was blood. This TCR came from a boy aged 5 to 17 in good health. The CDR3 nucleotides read TGTGCCAGCAGCCCCAAGACAGGATCCTATGGCTACACCTTC. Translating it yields CASSPKTGSYGYTF.